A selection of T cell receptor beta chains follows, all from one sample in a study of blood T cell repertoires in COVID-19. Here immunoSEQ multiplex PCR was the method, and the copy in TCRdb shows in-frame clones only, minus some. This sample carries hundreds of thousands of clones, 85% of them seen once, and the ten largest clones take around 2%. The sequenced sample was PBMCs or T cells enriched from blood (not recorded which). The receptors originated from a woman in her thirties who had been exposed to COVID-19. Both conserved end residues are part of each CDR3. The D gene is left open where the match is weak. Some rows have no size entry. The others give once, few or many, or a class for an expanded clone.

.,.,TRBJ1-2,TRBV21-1,CASSKDSRVPGGYTF,TGTGCCAGCAGCAAAGATTCCAGGGTTCCAGGTGGCTACACCTTC
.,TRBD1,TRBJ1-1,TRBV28,CASSAQTGGTEAFF,TGTGCCAGCAGCGCTCAGACAGGGGGAACTGAAGCTTTCTTT
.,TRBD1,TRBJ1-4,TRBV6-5,CASRTRGFNEKLFF,TGTGCCAGCAGGACCAGGGGGTTTAATGAAAAACTGTTTTTT
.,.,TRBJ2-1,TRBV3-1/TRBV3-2,CASSTTGGLGGIYNEQFF,TGTGCCAGCAGCACAACGGGTGGACTGGGGGGAATATACAATGAGCAGTTCTTC
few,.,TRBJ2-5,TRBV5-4,CASSLVGEVGETQYF,TGTGCCAGCAGCTTGGTGGGGGAGGTGGGAGAGACCCAGTACTTC
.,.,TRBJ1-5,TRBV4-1,CASSPGINQPQHF,TGCGCCAGCAGCCCGGGGATAAATCAGCCCCAGCATTTT
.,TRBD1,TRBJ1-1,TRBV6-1,CASSERGLSTEAFF,TGTGCCAGCAGTGAGAGGGGGCTTAGCACTGAAGCTTTCTTT
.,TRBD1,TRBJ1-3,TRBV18,CASSPSGGGNTIYF,TGTGCCAGCTCACCATCAGGGGGCGGAAACACCATATATTTT
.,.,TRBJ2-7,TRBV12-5,CASGSARGEQYF,TGTGCTAGTGGTTCCGCAAGGGGGGAGCAGTACTTC
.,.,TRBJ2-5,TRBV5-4,CASSLAFGRTSETQYF,TGTGCCAGCAGCTTGGCCTTCGGGCGGACAAGTGAGACCCAGTACTTC
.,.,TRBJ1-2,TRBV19,CASSINVVAGNYGYTF,TGTGCCAGTAGTATTAATGTGGTCGCGGGAAACTATGGCTACACCTTC
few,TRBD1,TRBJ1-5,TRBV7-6,CASSRQGQGEIGNQPQHF,TGTGCCAGCAGCCGCCAGGGACAGGGAGAAATTGGCAATCAGCCCCAGCATTTT
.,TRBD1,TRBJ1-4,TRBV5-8,CASSSGQGNEKLFF,TGTGCCAGCAGCTCTGGACAGGGTAATGAAAAACTGTTTTTT
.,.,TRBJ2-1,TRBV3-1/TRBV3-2,CASTSTLNNEQFF,TGTGCCAGCACTAGCACTCTCAACAATGAGCAGTTCTTC
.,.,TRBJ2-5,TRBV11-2,CASSPLQGGGLRGETQYF,TGTGCCAGCAGCCCCCTACAAGGGGGGGGCCTTAGGGGAGAGACCCAGTACTTC
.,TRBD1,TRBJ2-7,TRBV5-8,CASSRGQTYEQYF,TGTGCCAGCAGCCGGGGACAGACTTACGAGCAGTACTTC
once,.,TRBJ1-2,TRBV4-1,CASSQAERYTF,TGCGCCAGCAGCCAGGCCGAACGCTACACCTTC
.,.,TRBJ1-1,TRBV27,CASSPRWANTEAFF,TGTGCCAGCAGCCCTCGGTGGGCGAACACTGAAGCTTTCTTT
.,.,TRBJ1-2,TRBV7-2,CASSLGQANNGYTF,TGTGCCAGCAGCTTAGGGCAGGCTAACAATGGCTACACCTTC
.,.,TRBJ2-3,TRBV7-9,CASSFRGQNTDTQYF,TGTGCCAGCAGCTTCCGTGGACAGAACACAGATACGCAGTATTTT
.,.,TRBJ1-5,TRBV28,CASSPPGLSSNQPQHF,TGTGCCAGCAGCCCCCCGGGTTTATCAAGCAATCAGCCCCAGCATTTT
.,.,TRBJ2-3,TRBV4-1,CASSQETRTDTQYF,TGCGCCAGCAGCCAAGAAACTAGGACAGATACGCAGTATTTT
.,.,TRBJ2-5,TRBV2,CASSEAVRGQETQYF,TGTGCCAGCAGTGAGGCCGTTCGGGGGCAAGAGACCCAGTACTTC
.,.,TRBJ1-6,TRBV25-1,CASSVGQGGNSPLHF,TGTGCCAGCAGTGTTGGGCAGGGTGGCAATTCACCCCTCCACTTT
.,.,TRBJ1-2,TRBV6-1,CASSERSGAGRNYGYTF,TGTGCCAGCAGTGAAAGGTCTGGGGCAGGACGAAACTATGGCTACACCTTC
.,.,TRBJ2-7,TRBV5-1,CASSPDSSYEQYF,TGCGCCAGCAGCCCGGACAGCTCCTACGAGCAGTACTTC
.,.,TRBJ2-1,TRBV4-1,CASSPRSGDGEQFF,TGCGCCAGCAGTCCAAGGTCAGGGGATGGTGAGCAGTTCTTC
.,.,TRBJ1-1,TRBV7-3,CASSSAGTTEAFF,TGTGCCAGCAGCTCTGCGGGGACCACTGAAGCTTTCTTT
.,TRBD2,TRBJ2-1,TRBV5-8,CASSLGGGLNEQFF,TGTGCCAGCAGCTTGGGGGGGGGTCTCAACGAGCAGTTCTTC
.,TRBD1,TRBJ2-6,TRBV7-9,CASTKPGQTSSGANVLTF,TGTGCCAGCACCAAACCGGGACAGACTTCATCTGGGGCCAACGTCCTGACTTTC
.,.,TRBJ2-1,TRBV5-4,CASSLQGADEQFF,TGTGCCAGCAGCTTACAGGGTGCCGATGAGCAGTTCTTC
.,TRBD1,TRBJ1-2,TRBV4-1,CASSQEPGQGINYGYTF,TGCGCCAGCAGCCAAGAACCGGGACAGGGGATAAACTATGGCTACACCTTC
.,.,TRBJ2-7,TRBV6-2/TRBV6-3,CASSYPGHLSYEQYF,TGTGCCAGCAGTTACCCGGGACACCTCTCCTACGAGCAGTACTTC
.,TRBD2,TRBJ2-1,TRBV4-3,CASSQDASGGAYNEQFF,TGCGCCAGCAGCCAAGACGCTAGCGGGGGGGCTTACAATGAGCAGTTCTTC
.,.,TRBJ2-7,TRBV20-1,CSAIYEVEYF,TGCAGTGCCATCTACGAGGTTGAGTACTTC
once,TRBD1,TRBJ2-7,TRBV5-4,CASSSYRGRIYEQYF,TGTGCCAGCAGCTCCTACAGGGGGCGCATCTACGAGCAGTACTTC
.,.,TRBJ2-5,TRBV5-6,CASSLQGTRLRTQYF,TGTGCCAGCAGCCTGCAGGGGACGAGATTAAGGACCCAGTACTTC
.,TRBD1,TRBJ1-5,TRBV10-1,CASSLDRGLNNQPQHF,TGCGCCAGCAGTTTGGACAGGGGGCTTAACAATCAGCCCCAGCATTTT
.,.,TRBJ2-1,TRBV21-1,CASSKVPQWGAGGWGEQFF,TGTGCCAGCAGCAAAGTCCCACAATGGGGGGCAGGGGGCTGGGGTGAGCAGTTCTTC
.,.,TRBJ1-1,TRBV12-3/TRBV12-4,CASTRDLGAFF,TGTGCCAGCACGCGGGACCTTGGAGCTTTCTTT
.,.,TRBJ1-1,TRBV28,CASSQNTEAFF,TGTGCCAGCAGCCAAAACACTGAAGCTTTCTTT
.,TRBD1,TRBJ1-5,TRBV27,CASRVGTGGLFNQPQHF,TGTGCCAGCAGAGTAGGGACAGGGGGCTTATTTAATCAGCCCCAGCATTTT
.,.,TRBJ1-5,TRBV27,CASSFFPEQGQPQHF,TGTGCCAGCAGTTTTTTTCCGGAACAGGGTCAGCCCCAGCATTTT
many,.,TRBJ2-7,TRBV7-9,CASRIGGRSSAGEQYF,TGTGCCAGCAGAATCGGTGGCCGCTCATCGGCGGGGGAGCAGTACTTC
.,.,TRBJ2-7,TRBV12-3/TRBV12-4,CASSLTVHYEQYF,TGTGCCAGCAGTTTAACAGTTCACTACGAGCAGTACTTC
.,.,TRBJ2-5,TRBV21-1,CASSNLKGWTGGTGQETQYF,TGTGCCAGCAGCAACCTTAAGGGATGGACAGGGGGTACCGGCCAAGAGACCCAGTACTTC
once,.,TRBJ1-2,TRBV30,CAWRPGILRHYGYTF,TGTGCCTGGAGACCGGGAATTCTGCGGCACTATGGCTACACCTTC
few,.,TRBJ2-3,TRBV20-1,CSASGNRDFPSTDTQYF,TGCAGTGCTAGTGGGAACCGGGACTTCCCTAGCACAGATACGCAGTATTTT
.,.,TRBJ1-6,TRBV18,CASSPGTRNSPLHF,TGTGCCAGCTCACCCGGGACACGGAATTCACCCCTCCACTTT
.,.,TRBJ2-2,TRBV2,CASRGDFKTNTGELFF,TGTGCCAGCAGGGGGGACTTTAAAACGAACACCGGGGAGCTGTTTTTT